The 25 T cell receptor beta chains given below trace back to one sample, sequenced in a study of cytomegalovirus exposure and HLA in healthy donors. The study ran its PCR with 60 Vbeta and 13 Jbeta primers. TCRdb's copy holds only in-frame clones and misses some; the assay was immunoSEQ multiplex PCR. The sample includes fewer than 250,000 clones, around 83% of them seen just once. Input material: PBMCs. The origin of the receptors is a girl aged 5-17 years in good health and CMV-seronegative.

The chain combines TRBV2 with TRBJ2-2; 8 nucleotides line up with TRBD1. The V and J ends lost 10 bases and 3 bases, in that order; junction bases with no gene match: 7. Germline V CDR1 and CDR2: SNHLY, FYNNEI. The CDR3 length is 14 residues. The CDR3: CANRGAGDTGELFF. The DNA for the CDR3 is TGTGCCAACAGGGGGGCAGGGGACACCGGGGAGCTGTTTTTT.

The chain joins TRBV19 to TRBJ1-3; D possibly corresponds to TRBD1 (5 bases). This CDR3 region has 13 residues. Trimming left V 3 bases short and J 9 bases short, with 12 bases between. Germline lookup yields CDR1 LNHDA and CDR2 SQIVND (reference sequence). In DNA, the CDR3 is TGTGCCAGTAGTATTGGCAGGGACTCCACCATATATTTT. Amino acid sequence: CASSIGRDSTIYF.

The chain combines TRBV7-9 with TRBJ2-2, with 15 bases lining up with TRBD2. The CDR3 has 18 amino acids. Germline CDR1 reads SEHNR; CDR2 reads FQNEAQ (reference sequence). Germline trimming cut 6 bases from V and 7 bases from J; bases unmatched to any gene: 12. The CDR3 DNA is TGTGCCAGCAGACCTCTCGGACTAGCGGGGGGGCCCGGCGGGGAGCTGTTTTTT. Translating gives CASRPLGLAGGPGGELFF. Combining the CDR3 with reference TRBV7-9 and TRBJ2-2 gives the whole variable domain DTGVSQNPRHKITKRGQNVTFRCDPISEHNRLYWYRQTLGQGPEFLTYFQNEAQLEKSRLLSDRFSAERPKGSFSTLEIQRTEQGDSAMYLCASRPLGLAGGPGGELFFGEGSRLTVL.

This clone was seen a few times. This chain links TRBV5-1 with TRBJ2-2; a weak D match, TRBD1 (6 bases). The germline V gene has CDR1 SGHRS and CDR2 YFSETQ. Between the trimmed V and J ends, which lost 0 bases and 2 bases, there was a span of 8 bases. The CDR3 spans 15 residues. The CDR3 DNA follows: TGCGCCAGCAGCTTGGGTGGGGGCAACACCGGGGAGCTGTTTTTT. Protein product: CASSLGGGNTGELFF.

CDR3 protein: CASSQGLNEKLFF. DNA for the CDR3: TGTGCCAGTAGTCAGGGTTTAAATGAAAAACTGTTTTTT. This chain joins TRBV19 and TRBJ1-4; tentative D call: TRBD1 (5 bases). The CDR3 length is 13 residues. Germline CDR1 is LNHDA and CDR2 is SQIVND (reference sequence). V was trimmed by 5 bases and J by 5 bases, leaving 9 bases between them.

Of note for this clone: The sample contains more than one DNA sequence encoding this CDR3. The chain employs TRBV9 and TRBJ1-1, with D possibly matching TRBD1 (6 bases). The CDR3 covers 18 residues. The V end was cut by 3 bases, the J end by 3 bases, with 24 bases between. Germline V gene sequence: CDR1 SGDLS, CDR2 YYNGEE. The CDR3 region is CASSGSRDKGWWDTEAFF. The CDR3 nucleotides are TGTGCCAGCAGCGGAAGCCGGGACAAGGGGTGGTGGGACACTGAAGCTTTCTTT.

The chain employs TRBV27 and TRBJ1-1; 8 bases map to TRBD1. The CDR3 loop spans 15 amino acids. Trimming took 5 bases from V and 5 from J; bases not matched to a gene: 10. Germline CDR1 is MNHEY and CDR2 is SMNVEV (reference sequence). This chain's CDR3 is CASSPRTGRFTEAFF. CDR3 DNA: TGTGCCAGCAGTCCCCGGACAGGGAGATTTACTGAAGCTTTCTTT.

Note on this clone: The junction departs from germline at one end; a sequencing error may be responsible. The chain employs TRBV4-1 and TRBJ2-7, with 9 bases lining up with TRBD1. This CDR3 is built from 15 residues. Germline CDR1 MGHRA, CDR2 YSYEKL. The CDR3 sequence is CASSLIQGANYEQCF. The CDR3 bases are TGCGCCAGCAGCCTCATACAGGGGGCAAACTACGAGCAGTGCTTC.

The rearrangement links TRBV5-1 to TRBJ1-2; the D gene is possibly TRBD1 (5 bases). V was shortened by 0 bases and J by 4 bases, with 10 bases between the two germline ends. The CDR3 runs 14 residues. CDR1 SGHRS and CDR2 YFSETQ come from the germline V gene. CDR3 DNA: TGCGCCAGCAGCTTGGAGAGACAGACCTATGGCTACACCTTC. This codes for CASSLERQTYGYTF.

V gene TRBV28 combines with J gene TRBJ1-3, with 7 bases matching TRBD1. V lost 8 bases to trimming and J lost 0 bases; unmatched junction nucleotides: 16. The CDR3 has 18 amino acids. Germline values: CDR1 MDHEN, CDR2 SYDVKM. CDR3 amino acids: CASGQTGPGPPSGNTIYF. CDR3 in DNA: TGTGCCAGCGGACAGACAGGGCCGGGCCCCCCCTCTGGAAACACCATATATTTT. The entire variable domain, with the rest obtained from reference TRBV28 and TRBJ1-3, is as follows: DVKVTQSSRYLVKRTGEKVFLECVQDMDHENMFWYRQDPGLGLRLIYFSYDVKMKEKGDIPEGYSVSREKKERFSLILESASTNQTSMYLCASGQTGPGPPSGNTIYFGEGSWLTVV.

The V call is TRBV5-4, the J call TRBJ2-5, with 7 bases that match TRBD1. Trimming took 4 bases from V and 2 from J; bases not matched to a gene: 5. Germline V gene data show CDR1 as SGHNT and CDR2 as YYREEE (reference sequence). The CDR3 sequence is 14 residues long. The CDR3 region has the DNA TGTGCCAGCAGCCCCGGACAGGTACAAGAGACCCAGTACTTC. It encodes CASSPGQVQETQYF.

The V and J genes are TRBV28 and TRBJ2-2; tentative D call: TRBD1 (5 bases). Trimming removed 5 bases at V and 9 bases at J, with 19 bases between. Germline CDR1 reads MDHEN; CDR2 reads SYDVKM. CDR3 length: 15 residues. This chain's CDR3 is CASSTARTLHRELFF. The CDR3 DNA sequence: TGTGCCAGCAGTACCGCCAGGACACTTCACCGGGAGCTGTTTTTT.

The chain has TRBV18 and TRBJ2-1; weak D call: TRBD2 (5 bases). The length of the CDR3 is 16 residues. Germline V gene data show CDR1 as KGHSH and CDR2 as LQKENI. The germline V and J ends were trimmed by 2 bases and 2 bases, with 13 bases remaining between them. The CDR3 DNA reads TGTGCCAGCTCACCATTGCAGGACTCTACCTACAATGAGCAGTTCTTC. Translated: CASSPLQDSTYNEQFF.

This clone was detected once. The chain uses TRBV28 and TRBJ2-1, with a weak D call TRBD2 (5 bases). The CDR3 totals 15 residues. CDR1 MDHEN and CDR2 SYDVKM come from the germline V gene. Trimming pared 4 bases from V and 4 bases from J, leaving 14 bases between. CDR3 nucleotide sequence: TGTGCCAGCAGTTCCGGGAATCCCCTTTACAATGAGCAGTTCTTC. Encoded protein: CASSSGNPLYNEQFF.

V usage is TRBV9 and J usage is TRBJ2-2; unclear D gene. V was trimmed by 0 bases and J by 3 bases, leaving 6 bases between them. The germline CDR1 and CDR2 sequences are SGDLS and YYNGEE. The CDR3 extends over 14 amino acids. In DNA form, the CDR3 reads TGTGCCAGCAGCGTAGCCCCTTACACCGGGGAGCTGTTTTTT. Translated: CASSVAPYTGELFF.

The V gene is TRBV28, the J gene TRBJ1-2; D is uncertain. Trimming removed 5 bases from V and 0 bases from J, with 7 bases in between. The CDR3 is 13 amino acids. CDR1 MDHEN and CDR2 SYDVKM come from the germline V gene. CDR3 sequence reads: CASSPPSNYGYTF. The CDR3 nucleotides are TGTGCCAGCAGTCCCCCGTCTAACTATGGCTACACCTTC.

The chain employs TRBV6-1 and TRBJ1-3; D perhaps matches TRBD1 (5 bases). There are 11 residues in the CDR3. With 6 bases removed from V and 7 bases from J, the gap between germline ends came to 7 bases. Germline V gene data show CDR1 as MNHNS and CDR2 as SASEGT. The CDR3: CASRHRNTIYF. In DNA, the CDR3 is TGTGCCAGCAGGCACAGGAACACCATATATTTT.

This clone was picked up one time. V and J are TRBV2 and TRBJ2-2; 7 bases match TRBD2. The CDR3 is made up of 13 amino acids. Germline loops: CDR1 SNHLY, CDR2 FYNNEI. The V gene end was trimmed by 8 bases and the J gene end by 13 bases; junction bases not matched to a gene: 13. CDR3 residues: CASRSGQNQGLFF. CDR3 coding DNA: TGTGCCAGCCGTAGCGGGCAAAACCAGGGGCTGTTTTTT.

The rearrangement links TRBV7-3 to TRBJ2-5, with TRBD2 identical over 7 bases. Trimming removed 5 bases from V and 7 bases from J; junction bases left unmatched: 13. This CDR3 spans 15 amino acids. Germline CDR1 and CDR2: SGHTA and FQGTGA. The CDR3 is CASSPGGGAAGTQYF. The CDR3 coding sequence is TGTGCCAGCAGCCCCGGGGGAGGGGCGGCGGGGACCCAGTACTTC.

This chain connects TRBV28 to TRBJ1-5, with TRBD1 matching 7 bases. This CDR3 has 14 residues. V was pared by 7 bases and J by 6 bases, with 9 bases of the junction left unmatched. Germline V gene sequence: CDR1 MDHEN, CDR2 SYDVKM. CDR3 loop: CASNRDSRGQPQHF. CDR3 nucleotide sequence: TGTGCCAGCAATAGGGACAGTCGCGGTCAGCCCCAGCATTTT.

The V and J genes are TRBV5-8 and TRBJ1-6, with 7 nucleotides matching TRBD1. The germline gives CDR1 SGHTS, CDR2 YDEGEE. The CDR3 totals 14 residues. Trimming removed 4 bases from V and 10 bases from J; junction bases left unmatched: 8. Written as DNA, the CDR3 is TGTGCCAGCAGCCCGGACAGGTTATGGTCACCCCTCCACTTT. Residues: CASSPDRLWSPLHF.

In DNA, the CDR3 is TGTGCCAGCAGTTTAGCCGAGGATTGGGGCTACACCTTC. Its protein product is CASSLAEDWGYTF. V and J are TRBV28 and TRBJ1-2; D not resolved. This CDR3 region has 13 residues. The germline V and J ends were trimmed by 2 bases and 8 bases, with 12 bases remaining between them. CDR1 and CDR2 (germline): MDHEN, SYDVKM.

The rearrangement uses TRBV9 and TRBJ1-5; 11 nucleotides agree with TRBD1. Germline assignment: CDR1 SGDLS and CDR2 YYNGEE. The CDR3 has 17 residues. V lost 3 bases, J lost 0 bases, and 5 bases stayed unmatched. The DNA for the CDR3 is TGTGCCAGCAGCGCGGACAGGGGGCGGGATAGCAATCAGCCCCAGCATTTT. Translating it yields CASSADRGRDSNQPQHF. Supplemented by reference TRBV9 and TRBJ1-5, the full variable domain reads DSGVTQTPKHLITATGQRVTLRCSPRSGDLSVYWYQQSLDQGLQFLIQYYNGEERAKGNILERFSAQQFPDLHSELNLSSLELGDSALYFCASSADRGRDSNQPQHFGDGTRLSIL.

This sequence joins TRBV28 and TRBJ2-3, with TRBD2 matching 10 bases. Germline values: CDR1 MDHEN, CDR2 SYDVKM. Trimming at V came to 5 bases and at J to 2 bases, leaving 10 bases not matched to a gene. The CDR3 has 17 residues. CDR3 sequence reads: CASSGGTSGILTDTQYF. CDR3 coding DNA: TGTGCCAGCAGTGGGGGTACTAGCGGGATACTCACAGATACGCAGTATTTT. The full variable domain, its missing parts supplied by reference TRBV28 and TRBJ2-3, is DVKVTQSSRYLVKRTGEKVFLECVQDMDHENMFWYRQDPGLGLRLIYFSYDVKMKEKGDIPEGYSVSREKKERFSLILESASTNQTSMYLCASSGGTSGILTDTQYFGPGTRLTVL.

The chain links TRBV7-6 to TRBJ2-1; TRBD2 matches at 7 bases. Germline V gives CDR1 SGHVS, CDR2 FNYEAQ. V lost 5 bases and J lost 4; bases outside the gene matches: 2. The CDR3 sequence is 13 residues long. CDR3 sequence reads: CASSPGGYNEQFF. The CDR3 DNA follows: TGTGCCAGCAGCCCGGGAGGATACAATGAGCAGTTCTTC.